Listed below are T cell receptor beta chains from one sample, sequenced in a study of blood T cell repertoires in COVID-19. Profiling relied on immunoSEQ multiplex PCR, and the TCRdb table lists in-frame clones only, not all of them. The table lists 150,000 to 200,000 clones, 90% of them singletons. Sequencing input: peripheral blood. The receptors come from a man aged 45-65 years with acute or convalescent COVID-19. CDR3s include the opening cysteine and the closing phenylalanine or tryptophan. D genes are given only for firm matches. Only some rows state a clone size, as once, few, many or a class for expanded clones.

TRBV5-1	TRBJ1-1	-	few	TGCGCCAGCAGCTTGCGAGACGGTAGACTAGATGAAGCTTTCTTT	CASSLRDGRLDEAFF
TRBV15	TRBJ1-1	-	-	TGTGCCACCAGCAGAGACCTACCTACAGGGCTCACTGAAGCTTTCTTT	CATSRDLPTGLTEAFF
TRBV4-3	TRBJ1-4	TRBD1	-	TGCGCCAGCAGCCAAGCTACAGGGGGAGGAAAACTGTTTTTT	CASSQATGGGKLFF
TRBV7-2	TRBJ2-2	TRBD1	-	TGTGCCAGCAGCTCGGACAGGGCAAAAACCGGGGAGCTGTTTTTT	CASSSDRAKTGELFF
TRBV10-2	TRBJ2-5	TRBD2	-	TGCGCCAGCCGTCCTAGCGGGGGGAGGGAGACCCAGTACTTC	CASRPSGGRETQYF
TRBV9	TRBJ1-2	-	-	TGTGCCAGCAGCCCATTATCTTGGGCAGAGAACTATGGCTACACCTTC	CASSPLSWAENYGYTF
TRBV28	TRBJ1-5	-	-	TGTGCCAGCAGTTCCTTGACAGCGGGAGGCCAGCCCCAGCATTTT	CASSSLTAGGQPQHF
TRBV5-6	TRBJ1-5	TRBD1	-	TGTGCCAGCAGCCGTTTTTGGGGACAGGGGAACAATCAGCCCCAGCATTTT	CASSRFWGQGNNQPQHF
TRBV21-1	TRBJ2-1	-	-	TGTGCCAGCAGCAAAGGAAGCGGGGGTGAGCAGTTCTTC	CASSKGSGGEQFF
TRBV19	TRBJ1-1	-	-	TGTGCCAGTAGTCCCATTCCAGTTTGGACTGAAGCTTTCTTT	CASSPIPVWTEAFF
TRBV10-2	TRBJ1-5	-	once	TGCGCCAGCAGTAGCACGGGATATGGCAATCAGCCCCAGCATTTT	CASSSTGYGNQPQHF
TRBV6-2/TRBV6-3	TRBJ2-1	-	-	TGTGCCAGCAGTTACTCGGGCTTAACTTACAAGGACTCCTACAATGAGCAGTTCTTC	CASSYSGLTYKDSYNEQFF
TRBV19	TRBJ1-2	TRBD1	-	TGTGCCAGTAGTATGGGACAGCTTTTTAACTATGGCTACACCTTC	CASSMGQLFNYGYTF
TRBV11-3	TRBJ2-1	-	-	TGTGCCAGCAGCTTGGGCCCTGGCCATGAGCAGTTCTTC	CASSLGPGHEQFF
TRBV11-2	TRBJ2-1	TRBD1	once	TGTGCCAGCAGCCCGGGGAGGGGGGACAGGGTTTACAATGAGCAGTTCTTC	CASSPGRGDRVYNEQFF
TRBV11-3	TRBJ2-1	TRBD1	-	TGTGCCAGCAGCCCGCAGACAGGGATCCATGAGCAGTTCTTC	CASSPQTGIHEQFF
TRBV24-1	TRBJ2-1	-	-	TGTGCCACCAGTGCAAGAGGGCAAGCCTACAATGAGCAGTTCTTC	CATSARGQAYNEQFF
TRBV6-6	TRBJ1-1	-	-	TGTGCCAGCCTACAGATTTCGAACACTGAAGCTTTCTTT	CASLQISNTEAFF
TRBV7-9	TRBJ2-3	TRBD2	-	TGTGCCAGCAGCCAAAAGCGGGGAAGCACAGATACGCAGTATTTT	CASSQKRGSTDTQYF
TRBV10-1	TRBJ2-2	TRBD1	few	TGCGCCAGCAGTGGGACAGGGAACACCGGGGAGCTGTTTTTT	CASSGTGNTGELFF
TRBV24-1	TRBJ2-1	TRBD2	-	TGTGCCACCAGTGACCGGACTAGCGGCTCCTACAATGAGCAGTTCTTC	CATSDRTSGSYNEQFF
TRBV5-4	TRBJ2-2	-	-	TGTGCCAGCAGCGGTGCCGGGACTCACACCGGGGAGCTGTTTTTT	CASSGAGTHTGELFF
TRBV4-2	TRBJ2-7	-	-	TGTGCCAGCAGCCATAACCTTGCGCGTTCCTACGAGCAGTACTTC	CASSHNLARSYEQYF
TRBV3-1/TRBV3-2	TRBJ2-1	TRBD2	-	TGTGCCAGCAGCCCGGTAGCGGGCATGGGCAATGAGCAGTTCTTC	CASSPVAGMGNEQFF
TRBV7-9	TRBJ1-1	-	-	TGTGCCAGCAGCTTAAGAGCGACGGCGAACACTGAAGCTTTCTTT	CASSLRATANTEAFF
TRBV5-1	TRBJ1-2	TRBD1	-	TGCGCCAGCAGCTTGGGACAGGGGGCGATTAGCGGCTACACCTTC	CASSLGQGAISGYTF
TRBV29-1	TRBJ2-3	-	-	TGCAGCATTGGCCCCAGAGGGGAGGGCACAGATACGCAGTATTTT	CSIGPRGEGTDTQYF
TRBV5-4	TRBJ2-1	TRBD2	-	TGTGCCAGCAGCTTTTTTCTAGCGGCGAGCTCCTACAATGAGCAGTTCTTC	CASSFFLAASSYNEQFF
TRBV10-3	TRBJ2-3	TRBD2	few	TGTGCCATCAGTGAAAGCGGGGGAGATACGCAGTATTTT	CAISESGGDTQYF
TRBV11-2	TRBJ2-5	-	-	TGTGCCAGCCGCTCCTTTAGGAGGGAGACCCAGTACTTC	CASRSFRRETQYF
TRBV18	TRBJ1-5	-	-	TGTGCCAGCTCACAGGACAGAAATCAGCCCCAGCATTTT	CASSQDRNQPQHF
TRBV7-3	TRBJ2-3	-	-	TGTGCCAGCAGCTTAGGTCCAACATCTTCGACGCAGTATTTT	CASSLGPTSSTQYF